Sequencing of this T cell receptor (beta chain) was carried out in a study of CXCR3 chemokines and chemotherapy response in bladder cancer. MiXCR, applied by TCRdb to the PCR reads, yields one record per CDR3 protein. The table has hundreds of distinct CDR3 sequences, over 8.5% seen once; the top ten hold 30% to 35%. In this sample, this clonotype is medium-sized (0.01 to 0.1%). The sample was taken from a patient whose treatment included neoadjuvant chemotherapy. The sequence derives from a human donor with bladder cancer that did not respond to neoadjuvant chemotherapy.

Written as DNA, the CDR3 is TGCAGTGCTAGAGATACAGGCCCTAGCTCCTACAATGAGCAGTTCTTC. Protein sequence: CSARDTGPSSYNEQFF. This sequence joins TRBV20-1 and TRBJ2-1; tentative D call: TRBD1 (5 bases). Germline CDR1 reads DFQATT; CDR2 reads SNEGSKA (reference sequence). This CDR3 spans 16 amino acids. The ends were cut back, 0 bases at V and 0 bases at J, with 12 bases in the middle.